This is a list of T cell receptor beta chains from one sample in a study of T-cell reconstitution after alpha-beta-depleted transplantation in children. TCRdb analysed the PCR reads with MiXCR anew, one entry per CDR3 protein. Of 200,000 or so distinct CDR3 sequences listed, approximately 7% were seen once; the top ten hold 5% to 6.5%. The sample here was PBMCs, taken before TCRalphabeta/CD19-depleted stem cell transplant. The source is a boy between 2 and 10 years old with acute lymphoblastic leukemia, due to receive a stem cell transplant. The CDR3 runs from the conserved cysteine through the conserved F or W. The D gene is left open where the match is weak. The size entry is marked missing in some rows and otherwise reads once, few, many or a size class.

d_call: .
v_call: TRBV12-3/TRBV12-4
j_call: TRBJ2-7
cdr3_length: 14
clone_size: .
cdr3_aa: CDSSLLGRVGEQYF
cdr3_nt: TGTGACAGCAGTTTACTGGGCAGGGTGGGCGAGCAGTACTTC

d_call: .
v_call: TRBV5-1
j_call: TRBJ1-1
cdr3_length: 14
clone_size: many
cdr3_aa: CASSLQEMNTEAFF
cdr3_nt: TGCGCCAGCAGCTTGCAGGAAATGAACACTGAAGCTTTCTTT

d_call: TRBD1
v_call: TRBV10-3
j_call: TRBJ1-6
cdr3_length: 15
clone_size: many
cdr3_aa: CAASSGQGDNSPLHF
cdr3_nt: TGTGCCGCCTCCTCGGGACAGGGTGATAATTCACCCCTCCACTTT

d_call: .
v_call: TRBV20-1
j_call: TRBJ2-7
cdr3_length: 11
clone_size: many
cdr3_aa: CSAGRGSEQYF
cdr3_nt: TGCAGTGCGGGGAGGGGGAGCGAGCAGTACTTC

d_call: .
v_call: TRBV28
j_call: TRBJ1-5
cdr3_length: 15
clone_size: many
cdr3_aa: CASTSSGEGNQPQHF
cdr3_nt: TGTGCCAGCACTTCTTCAGGGGAGGGCAATCAGCCCCAGCATTTT

d_call: TRBD2
v_call: TRBV20-1
j_call: TRBJ2-1
cdr3_length: 16
clone_size: many
cdr3_aa: CSASFPASGGHNEQFF
cdr3_nt: TGCAGTGCTAGTTTTCCTGCCAGCGGGGGACACAATGAGCAGTTCTTC

d_call: .
v_call: TRBV4-1
j_call: TRBJ1-1
cdr3_length: 16
clone_size: .
cdr3_aa: CASSQETGPGHTEAFF
cdr3_nt: TGCGCCAGCAGCCAAGAAACGGGGCCGGGGCACACTGAAGCTTTCTTT

d_call: .
v_call: TRBV5-1
j_call: TRBJ1-1
cdr3_length: 13
clone_size: many
cdr3_aa: CASSLIGDTEAFF
cdr3_nt: TGCGCCAGCAGCTTGATCGGGGACACTGAAGCTTTCTTT

d_call: .
v_call: TRBV20-1
j_call: TRBJ2-4
cdr3_length: 12
clone_size: .
cdr3_aa: CSASWTWNIQYF
cdr3_nt: TGCAGTGCTAGCTGGACGTGGAACATTCAGTACTTC

d_call: TRBD2
v_call: TRBV6-1
j_call: TRBJ2-7
cdr3_length: 16
clone_size: few
cdr3_aa: CASSKPSAGGPGEQYF
cdr3_nt: TGTGCCAGCAGTAAACCCTCAGCGGGGGGGCCCGGCGAGCAGTACTTC

d_call: .
v_call: TRBV12-3/TRBV12-4
j_call: TRBJ1-1
cdr3_length: 10
clone_size: many
cdr3_aa: CASSGAEAFF
cdr3_nt: TGTGCCAGCAGTGGGGCCGAAGCTTTCTTT

d_call: .
v_call: TRBV10-1
j_call: TRBJ1-3
cdr3_length: 17
clone_size: many
cdr3_aa: CASSNDGDGSSGNTIYF
cdr3_nt: TGCGCCAGCAGTAACGACGGCGACGGAAGCTCTGGAAACACCATATATTTT

d_call: .
v_call: TRBV20-1
j_call: TRBJ1-4
cdr3_length: 16
clone_size: many
cdr3_aa: CSARDRLQGTNEKLFF
cdr3_nt: TGCAGTGCTAGAGATCGTCTTCAGGGAACTAATGAAAAACTGTTTTTT

d_call: .
v_call: TRBV29-1
j_call: TRBJ1-1
cdr3_length: 13
clone_size: .
cdr3_aa: CGGCRTENTEAFF
cdr3_nt: TGCGGCGGGTGCAGGACAGAGAACACTGAAGCTTTCTTT

d_call: .
v_call: TRBV10-2
j_call: TRBJ2-1
cdr3_length: 14
clone_size: few
cdr3_aa: CASISALTYNEQFF
cdr3_nt: TGCGCCAGCATCTCCGCCCTAACTTACAATGAGCAGTTCTTC

d_call: TRBD1
v_call: TRBV20-1
j_call: TRBJ2-5
cdr3_length: 13
clone_size: many
cdr3_aa: CSARDTGGQTQYF
cdr3_nt: TGCAGTGCTAGAGATACAGGGGGTCAGACCCAGTACTTC

d_call: .
v_call: TRBV28
j_call: TRBJ2-5
cdr3_length: 14
clone_size: .
cdr3_aa: CASSAPGIRETQYF
cdr3_nt: TGTGCCAGCAGTGCACCCGGGATAAGGGAGACCCAGTACTTC

d_call: TRBD2
v_call: TRBV5-6
j_call: TRBJ2-7
cdr3_length: 15
clone_size: few
cdr3_aa: CASSPSWAGVYEQYF
cdr3_nt: TGTGCCAGCAGCCCTTCATGGGCGGGAGTGTACGAGCAGTACTTC

d_call: .
v_call: TRBV4-2
j_call: TRBJ2-3
cdr3_length: 13
clone_size: many
cdr3_aa: CASSQEGDSGQYF
cdr3_nt: TGTGCCAGCAGCCAAGAGGGGGATAGCGGGCAGTATTTT

d_call: TRBD1
v_call: TRBV27
j_call: TRBJ2-3
cdr3_length: 15
clone_size: many
cdr3_aa: CASGPSDRGEDTQYF
cdr3_nt: TGTGCCAGCGGCCCATCCGACAGGGGGGAGGATACGCAGTATTTT

d_call: .
v_call: TRBV5-1
j_call: TRBJ2-5
cdr3_length: 13
clone_size: few
cdr3_aa: CASSPGGGKTQYF
cdr3_nt: TGCGCCAGCAGCCCCGGAGGCGGAAAGACCCAGTACTTC

d_call: TRBD2
v_call: TRBV7-2
j_call: TRBJ2-3
cdr3_length: 17
clone_size: .
cdr3_aa: CASSSRIAGGYTDTQYF
cdr3_nt: TGTGCCAGCAGCTCACGGATAGCGGGGGGCTACACAGATACGCAGTATTTT

d_call: .
v_call: TRBV20-1
j_call: TRBJ2-7
cdr3_length: 14
clone_size: many
cdr3_aa: CSAYNSPSSYEQYF
cdr3_nt: TGCAGTGCTTATAACTCTCCAAGCTCCTACGAGCAGTACTTC

d_call: .
v_call: TRBV7-2
j_call: TRBJ2-7
cdr3_length: 14
clone_size: few
cdr3_aa: CASSLAPTTYEQYF
cdr3_nt: TGTGCCAGCAGCTTAGCGCCAACCACCTACGAGCAGTACTTC

d_call: TRBD2
v_call: TRBV14
j_call: TRBJ2-1
cdr3_length: 14
clone_size: few
cdr3_aa: CASSPRTSGNEQFF
cdr3_nt: TGTGCCAGCAGCCCCCGGACTAGCGGGAATGAGCAGTTCTTC

d_call: .
v_call: TRBV3-1
j_call: TRBJ2-1
cdr3_length: 18
clone_size: .
cdr3_aa: CASSQSRGIGPMRNEQFF
cdr3_nt: TGTGCCAGCAGCCAAAGTCGGGGAATCGGTCCCATGAGGAATGAGCAGTTCTTC

d_call: TRBD2
v_call: TRBV20-1
j_call: TRBJ2-7
cdr3_length: 12
clone_size: many
cdr3_aa: CSARDHSGSLYF
cdr3_nt: TGCAGTGCTAGGGACCATAGCGGGAGCCTGTACTTC

d_call: TRBD1
v_call: TRBV6-1
j_call: TRBJ2-2
cdr3_length: 13
clone_size: .
cdr3_aa: CASSATGTGELFF
cdr3_nt: TGTGCCAGCAGTGCGACAGGGACCGGGGAGCTGTTTTTT

d_call: .
v_call: TRBV5-1
j_call: TRBJ2-7
cdr3_length: 12
clone_size: few
cdr3_aa: CASRKGVGEQYF
cdr3_nt: TGCGCCAGCAGAAAGGGAGTTGGAGAGCAGTACTTC

d_call: TRBD2
v_call: TRBV7-3
j_call: TRBJ2-2
cdr3_length: 16
clone_size: few
cdr3_aa: CASSSEALAGTGRLFF
cdr3_nt: TGTGCCAGCAGCTCGGAGGCCCTAGCGGGGACGGGGAGGCTGTTTTTT

d_call: TRBD1
v_call: TRBV28
j_call: TRBJ2-7
cdr3_length: 13
clone_size: many
cdr3_aa: CASSRGLRYEQYF
cdr3_nt: TGTGCCAGCAGTAGGGGGCTTAGGTACGAGCAGTACTTC

d_call: .
v_call: TRBV28
j_call: TRBJ2-7
cdr3_length: 13
clone_size: many
cdr3_aa: CASSIHGSYEQYF
cdr3_nt: TGTGCCAGCAGCATTCACGGATCCTACGAGCAGTACTTC

d_call: TRBD1
v_call: TRBV28
j_call: TRBJ2-7
cdr3_length: 15
clone_size: many
cdr3_aa: CASSLPGTGVNEQYF
cdr3_nt: TGTGCCAGCAGCCTACCAGGGACAGGGGTTAATGAGCAGTACTTC

d_call: .
v_call: TRBV29-1
j_call: TRBJ1-1
cdr3_length: 14
clone_size: many
cdr3_aa: CSVERRVQNTEAFF
cdr3_nt: TGCAGCGTTGAACGCCGCGTCCAAAACACTGAAGCTTTCTTT

d_call: .
v_call: TRBV7-8
j_call: TRBJ1-5
cdr3_length: 15
clone_size: many
cdr3_aa: CASSLAKNNIQPQHF
cdr3_nt: TGTGCCAGCAGCTTAGCTAAAAACAACATCCAGCCCCAGCATTTT

d_call: TRBD1
v_call: TRBV28
j_call: TRBJ2-7
cdr3_length: 17
clone_size: few
cdr3_aa: CASINRQGTRGDYEQYF
cdr3_nt: TGTGCCAGCATTAACCGACAGGGGACTCGTGGGGACTACGAGCAGTACTTC

d_call: .
v_call: TRBV20-1
j_call: TRBJ2-5
cdr3_length: 15
clone_size: .
cdr3_aa: CSARSPQGYQETQYF
cdr3_nt: TGCAGTGCTAGGTCCCCCCAGGGCTACCAAGAGACCCAGTACTTC

d_call: TRBD2
v_call: TRBV4-2
j_call: TRBJ2-3
cdr3_length: 17
clone_size: many
cdr3_aa: CASSLWGTSGNADTQYF
cdr3_nt: TGTGCCAGCAGCCTTTGGGGGACTAGCGGGAATGCAGATACGCAGTATTTT

d_call: TRBD1
v_call: TRBV20-1
j_call: TRBJ2-7
cdr3_length: 13
clone_size: many
cdr3_aa: CSASQDRVYEQYF
cdr3_nt: TGCAGTGCGAGCCAGGACAGGGTCTACGAGCAGTACTTC

d_call: .
v_call: TRBV2
j_call: TRBJ2-5
cdr3_length: 13
clone_size: .
cdr3_aa: CASMDVYQETQYF
cdr3_nt: TGTGCCAGCATGGATGTGTACCAAGAGACCCAGTACTTC

d_call: .
v_call: TRBV29-1
j_call: TRBJ2-7
cdr3_length: 13
clone_size: many
cdr3_aa: CSVVVLDSYEQYF
cdr3_nt: TGCAGCGTTGTCGTCCTCGACTCCTACGAGCAGTACTTC

d_call: .
v_call: TRBV4-3
j_call: TRBJ2-3
cdr3_length: 13
clone_size: many
cdr3_aa: CASSPKGTDTQYF
cdr3_nt: TGCGCCAGCAGCCCGAAGGGCACAGATACGCAGTATTTT

d_call: .
v_call: TRBV4-3
j_call: TRBJ1-5
cdr3_length: 15
clone_size: .
cdr3_aa: CASSQDFQAGQPQHF
cdr3_nt: TGCGCCAGCAGCCAAGATTTCCAGGCAGGGCAGCCCCAGCATTTT

d_call: TRBD1
v_call: TRBV18
j_call: TRBJ1-1
cdr3_length: 14
clone_size: many
cdr3_aa: CASSPSGGDTEAFF
cdr3_nt: TGTGCCAGCTCACCCTCAGGGGGGGACACTGAAGCTTTCTTT

d_call: .
v_call: TRBV29-1
j_call: TRBJ2-2
cdr3_length: 13
clone_size: many
cdr3_aa: CSVAPYSTGELFF
cdr3_nt: TGCAGCGTAGCACCTTACAGCACCGGGGAGCTGTTTTTT

d_call: TRBD1
v_call: TRBV7-9
j_call: TRBJ1-2
cdr3_length: 16
clone_size: few
cdr3_aa: CASSFMDTGANYGYTF
cdr3_nt: TGTGCCAGCAGCTTCATGGATACAGGGGCCAACTATGGCTACACCTTC

d_call: .
v_call: TRBV7-6
j_call: TRBJ2-7
cdr3_length: 13
clone_size: many
cdr3_aa: CASSPVQGGEQYF
cdr3_nt: TGTGCCAGCAGCCCGGTACAGGGCGGCGAGCAGTACTTC

d_call: .
v_call: TRBV19
j_call: TRBJ2-7
cdr3_length: 15
clone_size: .
cdr3_aa: CASSISSGLGREQYF
cdr3_nt: TGTGCCAGTAGTATCTCCTCGGGACTTGGCCGCGAGCAGTACTTC

d_call: TRBD1
v_call: TRBV5-6
j_call: TRBJ1-6
cdr3_length: 14
clone_size: few
cdr3_aa: CASSFSKGASPLHF
cdr3_nt: TGTGCCAGCAGCTTTTCAAAGGGGGCCTCACCCCTCCACTTT

d_call: .
v_call: TRBV5-1
j_call: TRBJ1-2
cdr3_length: 11
clone_size: .
cdr3_aa: CASGPRGFYTF
cdr3_nt: TGCGCCAGCGGCCCTAGAGGATTCTACACCTTC

d_call: .
v_call: TRBV15
j_call: TRBJ1-1
cdr3_length: 14
clone_size: .
cdr3_aa: CATSRGFLGTEAFF
cdr3_nt: TGTGCCACCAGCAGGGGATTTTTAGGCACTGAAGCTTTCTTT

d_call: .
v_call: TRBV6-2/TRBV6-3
j_call: TRBJ2-7
cdr3_length: 15
clone_size: many
cdr3_aa: CASSYSIGGSYEQYF
cdr3_nt: TGTGCCAGCAGTTACTCGATCGGGGGATCCTACGAGCAGTACTTC

d_call: .
v_call: TRBV6-2/TRBV6-3
j_call: TRBJ1-5
cdr3_length: 13
clone_size: many
cdr3_aa: CASTLTGNQPQHF
cdr3_nt: TGTGCCAGCACCCTTACGGGGAATCAGCCCCAGCATTTT

d_call: .
v_call: TRBV9
j_call: TRBJ1-2
cdr3_length: 16
clone_size: few
cdr3_aa: CASSVFSSDDLYGYTF
cdr3_nt: TGTGCCAGCAGCGTATTTTCCAGCGACGACCTCTATGGCTACACCTTC